This T cell receptor beta chain was sequenced in a study of blood T cell repertoires in COVID-19. Study summary: T cells, B-cell-depleted T cells, or PBMCs supplied cDNA or gDNA.

This clone was counted only a few times. Original analysis: Estimation of nucleated cell counts relied on the amplification of reference gene primers. Sequencing used immunoSEQ multiplex PCR; TCRdb keeps in-frame clones, though not all of them. The DNA gave D and trimming, while V, J and clone size come from that table. The sample records roughly 160,000 clones, approximately 81% being singletons. Germline values: CDR1 SGHRS, CDR2 YFSETQ. J gave up 13 bases and V 1 base, and 9 bases lay outside the gene matches. The CDR3 is 14 amino acids. This sequence joins TRBV5-1 and TRBJ2-3; 10 bases fit TRBD2. The TCR originated in a woman older than 75 with active or convalescent COVID-19. Sequencing input: peripheral blood. In DNA form, the CDR3 reads TGCGCCAGCAGCTTGCCTTCTAGCGGGAGTTCCAAGTATTTT. Encoded protein: CASSLPSSGSSKYF.